Below, 9 T cell receptor beta chains from the same sample are listed, as sequenced in a study of blood T cells in healthy people across ages. Sample-barcoded 5' priming and a J-beta primer mix drove a second PCR of roughly 6 to 12 cycles. TCRdb itself ran the 5' RACE reads through MiXCR, one entry per CDR3 protein. The data contain fewer than 800,000 distinct CDR3 sequences, under 25% of them seen just once; the ten biggest clones take up 3% to 4.5%. Sequencing used blood. The source is a man aged 70-80 years in good health.

Only a few counts were recorded for this clonotype. The J gene is TRBJ2-3, the V gene TRBV12-3 or TRBV12-4, with D tentatively TRBD2 (5 bases). The CDR3 length is 15 residues. V was trimmed by 7 bases and J by 0 bases, leaving 14 bases between them. The CDR3 nucleotides read TGTGCCAGCAAGCGGCTTAGTTCTAGCACAGATACGCAGTATTTT. This encodes CASKRLSSSTDTQYF.

The chain couples TRBV28 to TRBJ1-4, with D unresolved. V was trimmed by 2 bases and J by 5 bases, leaving 9 bases between them. This CDR3 is built from 14 residues. Germline assignment: CDR1 MDHEN and CDR2 SYDVKM. CDR3 sequence: CASSLGFRNEKLFF. The CDR3 DNA sequence: TGTGCCAGCAGTTTAGGGTTCAGAAATGAAAAACTGTTTTTT.

This clonotype was counted at least ten times. The rearrangement uses TRBV25-1 and TRBJ2-5, with no clear D. Germline CDR1 MGHDK, CDR2 SYGVNS. The CDR3 runs 12 residues. The ends were cut back, 8 bases at V and 1 base at J, with 8 bases in the middle. The CDR3 is CASLGSQETQYF. CDR3 nucleotides: TGTGCCAGCCTTGGATCCCAAGAGACCCAGTACTTC.

The V and J genes are TRBV14 and TRBJ2-5; tentative D call: TRBD2 (6 bases). Germline V gene lookup returns CDR1 SGHDN and CDR2 FVKESK. This CDR3 has 13 amino acids. Trimming left V 3 bases short and J 4 bases short, with 9 bases between. The chain's CDR3 is CASSHVGGETQYF. The CDR3 nucleotides are TGTGCCAGCAGCCATGTGGGGGGAGAGACCCAGTACTTC. The full variable domain, completed using reference TRBV14 and TRBJ2-5, is EAGVTQFPSHSVIEKGQTVTLRCDPISGHDNLYWYRRVMGKEIKFLLHFVKESKQDESGMPNNRFLAERTGGTYSTLKVQPAELEDSGVYFCASSHVGGETQYFGPGTRLLVL.

This clonotype was detected many times. The V and J genes are TRBV10-3 and TRBJ2-2; possibly TRBD1 for D (6 bases). In germline, CDR1 is ENHRY, CDR2 SYGVKD. This CDR3 contains 12 residues. The V end lost 5 bases, the J end lost 5 bases, and 6 bases lay between the germline ends. The CDR3 here is CAISQGTGELFF. The CDR3 DNA follows: TGTGCCATCAGTCAGGGGACCGGGGAGCTGTTTTTT.

The chain combines TRBV4-1 with TRBJ2-2, with 8 bases that match TRBD1. In germline, CDR1 is MGHRA, CDR2 YSYEKL. V lost 5 bases to trimming and J lost 7 bases; unmatched junction nucleotides: 6. The CDR3 is made up of 14 amino acids. The CDR3 region is CASSSDRDRGELFF. The CDR3 DNA reads TGCGCCAGCAGCTCGGACAGGGATCGCGGGGAGCTGTTTTTT.

The chain employs TRBV6-1 and TRBJ1-5, with 9 bases lining up with TRBD1. Per the germline V gene, CDR1 is MNHNS and CDR2 is SASEGT. The CDR3 sequence is 14 residues long. V was clipped by 8 bases and J by 6 bases; unmatched bases: 8. The CDR3 DNA is TGTGCCAGCCGAGGACAGGGGTCAGTTCAGCCCCAGCATTTT. Translated, it gives CASRGQGSVQPQHF.

This rearrangement joins TRBV15 to TRBJ1-4; 7 bases match TRBD1. Germline V gene data show CDR1 as LNHNV and CDR2 as YYDKDF (reference sequence). Trimming took 0 bases from V and 8 from J; bases not matched to a gene: 9. The CDR3 runs 16 residues. DNA of the CDR3: TGTGCCACCAGCAGAGAGGCGAACAGGGGATACGAAAAACTGTTTTTT. Translated, it gives CATSREANRGYEKLFF. The full variable domain, rest sourced from reference TRBV15 and TRBJ1-4, is DAMVIQNPRYQVTQFGKPVTLSCSQTLNHNVMYWYQQKSSQAPKLLFHYYDKDFNNEADTPDNFQSRRPNTSFCFLDIRSPGLGDTAMYLCATSREANRGYEKLFFGSGTQLSVL.

The chain is built from TRBV6-5 and TRBJ2-1; 10 positions agree with TRBD2. Germline trimming cut 0 bases from V and 5 bases from J; bases unmatched to any gene: 7. The CDR3 has 17 residues. In germline, CDR1 is MNHEY, CDR2 SVGAGI. The CDR3 protein is CASSYSGASGSHNEQFF. The DNA for the CDR3 is TGTGCCAGCAGTTACTCGGGGGCTAGCGGGAGTCACAATGAGCAGTTCTTC.